Following are 6 T cell receptor beta chains from one sample sequenced in a study of vaccination and CD4 T cells after COVID-19. The treatment was: roughly 11-day PBMC culture with coronavirus spike peptide pools or control peptides (ViraFEST assay). CD4+ T lymphocytes from the unexposed donor were collected before the COVID-19 pandemic (2011-2018). With the Oncomine TCR Beta short-read assay, DNA from cultured CD4+ T cells was sequenced. From the PCR reads, TCRdb called clonotypes with MiXCR, one entry per CDR3 protein. The data show more than 4,000 distinct CDR3 sequences, 35% to 45% seen once. Their antigens are not known. The source material was CD4+ T cells from blood, cultured in vitro. These receptor sequences come from a human donor in good health.

This clonotype was seen a handful of times. This chain joins TRBV7-6 and TRBJ1-1, with D hard to call. Germline V gene lookup returns CDR1 SGHVS and CDR2 FNYEAQ. The V and J ends lost 0 bases and 4 bases respectively, with 6 bases between them. The CDR3 is 13 residues long. The CDR3 loop is CASSLAVGTEAFF. The CDR3 coding sequence is TGTGCCAGCAGCTTAGCGGTCGGCACTGAAGCTTTCTTT.

This clonotype came up a few times. This chain joins TRBV7-9 and TRBJ1-6; the D gene is possibly TRBD1 (5 bases). CDR1 and CDR2 from the germline V gene are SEHNR and FQNEAQ (reference sequence). V was clipped by 4 bases and J by 13 bases, with 14 bases between them. This CDR3 has 13 residues. The CDR3: CASSSAGYSPLHF. CDR3 sequence (DNA): TGTGCCAGCAGCTCCGCAGGGTACTCGCCCCTCCACTTT.

This clonotype was counted a few times. The chain couples TRBV12-3 or TRBV12-4 to TRBJ1-1; D uncertain. The CDR3 loop spans 13 amino acids. The V gene lost 7 bases and the J gene lost 0 bases, with 9 bases spanning the gap. The CDR3 DNA follows: TGTGCCAGCACCCTAGGGATGAACACTGAAGCTTTCTTT. Amino acids: CASTLGMNTEAFF.

This clonotype was found once. CDR3 DNA: TGTGCCAGCAGCAGGGAGGTCTCCTACGAGCAGTACTTC. Translation gives CASSREVSYEQYF. The chain links TRBV6-1 to TRBJ2-7, with D possibly TRBD2 on 6 matching bases. Germline V gene data show CDR1 as MNHNS and CDR2 as SASEGT. This CDR3 is built from 13 residues. Trimming shortened V by 6 bases and J by 0 bases, and 9 bases separated the two germline ends.

This clonotype came up once. The chain recombines TRBV2 with TRBJ1-2; a possible D gene is TRBD1 (6 bases). The V gene lost 6 bases and the J gene lost 6 bases, with 14 bases spanning the gap. Germline V gene lookup returns CDR1 SNHLY and CDR2 FYNNEI. The CDR3 is made up of 13 amino acids. As DNA, the CDR3 is TGTGCCAGCAGGGTACAGGGTCAAGATGGCTACACCTTC. It is translated as CASRVQGQDGYTF. Based on the CDR3 plus reference TRBV2 and TRBJ1-2, the full variable domain is EPEVTQTPSHQVTQMGQEVILRCVPISNHLYFYWYRQILGQKVEFLVSFYNNEISEKSEIFDDQFSVERPDGSNFTLKIRSTKLEDSAMYFCASRVQGQDGYTFGSGTRLTVV.

This clonotype occurred a few times. The chain joins TRBV6-1 to TRBJ2-7; 7 bases align to TRBD1. With 1 base clipped from V and 2 bases from J, the junction kept 11 bases outside the gene matches. This CDR3 is built from 17 residues. Germline lookup yields CDR1 MNHNS and CDR2 SASEGT. CDR3 bases: TGTGCCAGCAGTGAAGTTAGATCCGGGACAGTTACCTACGAGCAGTACTTC. Amino acid sequence: CASSEVRSGTVTYEQYF.